The rows below give T cell receptor beta chains drawn from one sample of a study of blood T cell repertoires in COVID-19. Assay used: immunoSEQ multiplex PCR; TCRdb lists only in-frame clones, some missing. The data contain about 140,000 clones, around four fifths of them singletons. The material sequenced was PBMCs or T cells enriched from blood (not recorded which). These receptors were taken from a woman aged 40 to 50 who had recovered from COVID-19. The conserved cysteine and the conserved F or W are not part of the CDR3 here. Fields, in order: J gene, V gene, CDR3 protein.

TRBJ1-4,TRBV27,ASSLSPGTTTNEKLF
TRBJ2-5,TRBV5-6,ASRRLASETQY
TRBJ1-1,TRBV3-1/TRBV3-2,ASSRTRNTEAF
TRBJ1-3,TRBV12-3/TRBV12-4,ASSSPRYAIY
TRBJ1-2,TRBV29-1,SVEGQETSFYGYT
TRBJ2-5,TRBV6-5,ASSRDPPQETQY
TRBJ2-5,TRBV7-9,ASSPGTKETQY
TRBJ1-3,TRBV19,ATSVTRGGSRSGNTIY
TRBJ2-5,TRBV7-8,ASSQGEAGQETQY
TRBJ2-2,TRBV6-5,ASGTSGGHTGELF
TRBJ2-7,TRBV27,ASSFQGTRLYEQY
TRBJ2-7,TRBV7-2,ASSFNRGHEQY
TRBJ2-5,TRBV7-6,ASSLGTRALSETQY
TRBJ2-3,TRBV3-1/TRBV3-2,ASSHYQDTRGDTQY
TRBJ2-7,TRBV24-1,ATSDLTGGIFSYEQY
TRBJ1-1,TRBV29-1,SVEGTGPEAF
TRBJ1-3,TRBV6-1,ASSVGGGGPGNTIY
TRBJ2-5,TRBV30,AWSVGLQETQY
TRBJ2-3,TRBV4-2,ASSQVSGRTDTQY
TRBJ2-3,TRBV5-1,ASSLSSGSGDTQY
TRBJ2-2,TRBV5-1,ASSSSFGNTGELF
TRBJ2-7,TRBV13,ASSVVGSEQY
TRBJ2-7,TRBV11-1,ASSPVGGAWVDEQY
TRBJ2-5,TRBV29-1,SVASTVWETQY
TRBJ1-5,TRBV19,ATAETRNQPQH
TRBJ2-2,TRBV7-6,ASSPGQGANTGELF
TRBJ2-7,TRBV7-3,ASSPGGTGETYEQY
TRBJ1-6,TRBV6-5,ASTTTGGLDSPLH
TRBJ1-6,TRBV28,ASNLGGGRSPLH
TRBJ1-1,TRBV27,ASSWGAEAF
TRBJ2-2,TRBV24-1,ATSDKDRDTGELF